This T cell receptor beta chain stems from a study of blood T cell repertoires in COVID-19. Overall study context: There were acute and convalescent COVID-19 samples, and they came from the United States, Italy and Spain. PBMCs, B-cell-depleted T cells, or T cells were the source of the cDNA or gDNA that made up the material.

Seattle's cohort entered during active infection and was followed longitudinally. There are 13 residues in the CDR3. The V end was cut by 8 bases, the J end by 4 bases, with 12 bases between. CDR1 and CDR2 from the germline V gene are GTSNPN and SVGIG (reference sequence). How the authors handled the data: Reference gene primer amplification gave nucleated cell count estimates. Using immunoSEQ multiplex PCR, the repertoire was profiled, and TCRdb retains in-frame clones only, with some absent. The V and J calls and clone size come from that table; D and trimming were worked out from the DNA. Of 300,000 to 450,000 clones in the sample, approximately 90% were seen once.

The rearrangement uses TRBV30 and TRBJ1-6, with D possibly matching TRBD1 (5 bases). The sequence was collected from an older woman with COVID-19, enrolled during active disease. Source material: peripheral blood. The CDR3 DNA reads TGTGCCGGCGGGGGAGAGTATAATTCACCCCTCCACTTT. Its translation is CAGGGEYNSPLHF.